Listed below are T cell receptor beta chains from one sample, sequenced in a study of blood T cell repertoires in COVID-19. Assay used: immunoSEQ multiplex PCR; TCRdb lists only in-frame clones, some missing. The sample shows approximately 300,000 clones, nearly 90% of them seen only once. Input material: PBMCs or T cells enriched from blood (not recorded which). The receptors derive from a woman in her twenties or thirties who had recovered from COVID-19. CDR3s include the opening cysteine and the closing phenylalanine or tryptophan. D genes are given only for firm matches. Only some rows state a clone size, as once, few, many or a class for expanded clones.

D,size,V,J,CDR3,DNA
NA,NA,TRBV10-2,TRBJ1-5,CASRDSNQPQHF,TGCGCCAGCAGAGACTCCAATCAGCCCCAGCATTTT
TRBD1,NA,TRBV9,TRBJ2-2,CASSAGQGWNTGELFF,TGTGCCAGCAGCGCGGGACAGGGGTGGAACACCGGGGAGCTGTTTTTT
TRBD1,NA,TRBV10-3,TRBJ2-3,CAIRGGQGADTQYF,TGTGCCATCAGGGGGGGACAGGGGGCAGATACGCAGTATTTT
NA,NA,TRBV7-8,TRBJ1-5,CASSLEAAGITPQHF,TGTGCCAGCAGCTTAGAGGCGGCGGGGATCACCCCCCAGCATTTT
NA,NA,TRBV6-5,TRBJ1-2,CAARQGVLGYTF,TGTGCCGCCCGGCAAGGGGTCTTGGGCTACACCTTC
NA,NA,TRBV7-3,TRBJ1-5,CASSPAAGNQPQHF,TGTGCCAGCAGCCCCGCGGCAGGCAATCAGCCCCAGCATTTT
NA,NA,TRBV5-1,TRBJ1-2,CASSLLTGGYTF,TGCGCCAGCAGCTTGTTGACAGGAGGCTACACCTTC
NA,few,TRBV5-1,TRBJ1-1,CASSLTGTEAFF,TGCGCCAGCAGCTTGACGGGGACTGAAGCTTTCTTT
TRBD2,few,TRBV20-1,TRBJ2-7,CSASRTSGGSYEQYF,TGCAGTGCTAGTAGGACTAGCGGGGGGTCCTACGAGCAGTACTTC
TRBD1,NA,TRBV6-1,TRBJ1-1,CASSDRQGGTEAFF,TGTGCCAGCAGTGACCGACAGGGCGGCACTGAAGCTTTCTTT
TRBD1,once,TRBV18,TRBJ1-3,CASSPPTQGALGNTIYF,TGTGCCAGCTCACCACCCACACAGGGGGCGCTTGGAAACACCATATATTTT
TRBD1,NA,TRBV3-1/TRBV3-2,TRBJ1-1,CASSPRDSRNTEAFF,TGTGCCAGCAGCCCGAGGGACAGTCGGAACACTGAAGCTTTCTTT
NA,NA,TRBV30,TRBJ1-4,CAWSVGRTISEKLFF,TGTGCCTGGAGTGTTGGCAGAACCATAAGTGAAAAACTGTTTTTT
TRBD1,NA,TRBV6-1,TRBJ1-2,CASSEVTGGVFGYTF,TGTGCCAGCAGTGAAGTAACAGGGGGCGTCTTTGGCTACACCTTC
TRBD2,NA,TRBV7-9,TRBJ2-7,CASSLVSGDSYEQYF,TGTGCCAGCAGCTTAGTGAGCGGGGACTCCTACGAGCAGTACTTC
NA,NA,TRBV20-1,TRBJ1-6,CSASQGMSNSPLHF,TGCAGTGCTAGTCAGGGAATGAGTAATTCACCCCTCCACTTT
TRBD2,NA,TRBV14,TRBJ2-7,CASSPGISSGGFQSSYEQYF,TGTGCCAGCAGCCCTGGTATTTCTAGCGGGGGCTTTCAAAGCTCCTACGAGCAGTACTTC
TRBD2,NA,TRBV9,TRBJ2-1,CASSVTTSGVNEQFF,TGTGCCAGCAGCGTAACGACTAGCGGGGTAAATGAGCAGTTCTTC
TRBD1,NA,TRBV7-6,TRBJ1-3,CASSLYGTQGSPGNTIYF,TGTGCCAGCAGCTTATACGGGACACAGGGGTCGCCTGGAAACACCATATATTTT
TRBD1,NA,TRBV5-6,TRBJ1-1,CASSLGTGATEAFF,TGTGCCAGCAGCTTGGGGACAGGGGCCACTGAAGCTTTCTTT
TRBD1,NA,TRBV6-5,TRBJ1-2,CASQTGGLGYTF,TGTGCCAGCCAGACAGGGGGCCTTGGCTACACCTTC
NA,NA,TRBV2,TRBJ1-4,CASSTPEGIDEKLFF,TGTGCCAGCAGTACCCCCGAGGGAATAGATGAAAAACTGTTTTTT
TRBD1,NA,TRBV6-5,TRBJ1-1,CASRRQGFGAEAFF,TGTGCCAGCAGGCGACAGGGGTTTGGCGCTGAAGCTTTCTTT
NA,NA,TRBV6-4,TRBJ2-5,CASSQDWGAETQYF,TGTGCCAGCAGTCAGGACTGGGGAGCCGAGACCCAGTACTTC
TRBD1,NA,TRBV6-5,TRBJ1-2,CASSTGTGTVRGYTF,TGTGCCAGCAGTACCGGGACAGGGACCGTCCGTGGCTACACCTTC
NA,NA,TRBV6-1,TRBJ2-7,CASSEEFGQLYEQYF,TGTGCCAGCAGTGAGGAGTTCGGACAGTTATACGAGCAGTACTTC
TRBD2,NA,TRBV11-2,TRBJ2-3,CASSPGTNTDTQYF,TGTGCCAGCAGTCCCGGGACTAACACAGATACGCAGTATTTT
NA,NA,TRBV10-3,TRBJ2-7,CAISDSLASYEQYF,TGTGCCATCAGTGACTCATTGGCCTCCTACGAGCAGTACTTC
NA,NA,TRBV4-1,TRBJ2-2,CASSQVDTGTGELFF,TGCGCCAGCAGCCAAGTCGATACAGGGACCGGGGAGCTGTTTTTT
NA,few,TRBV9,TRBJ2-2,CASSVGSGNTGELFF,TGTGCCAGCAGCGTAGGTAGCGGGAACACCGGGGAGCTGTTTTTT
TRBD1,NA,TRBV3-1/TRBV3-2,TRBJ1-2,CASSLRQGNYGYTF,TGTGCCAGCAGCCTTCGACAGGGGAACTATGGCTACACCTTC
NA,NA,TRBV30,TRBJ1-2,CAWREWTAINYGYTF,TGTGCCTGGAGGGAGTGGACAGCCATTAACTATGGCTACACCTTC
TRBD2,NA,TRBV19,TRBJ2-3,CASSTGLATDTQYF,TGTGCCAGTAGTACGGGACTAGCCACAGATACGCAGTATTTT
NA,once,TRBV6-5,TRBJ1-2,CASSYSPGFDGYTF,TGTGCCAGCAGTTACTCGCCGGGTTTTGATGGCTACACCTTC
NA,NA,TRBV11-2,TRBJ2-5,CASSDAAGETQYF,TGTGCCAGCAGCGATGCCGCGGGAGAGACCCAGTACTTC
NA,few,TRBV12-5,TRBJ1-4,CASALYLEKLFF,TGTGCTAGTGCCCTATACTTAGAAAAACTGTTTTTT
TRBD1,NA,TRBV6-5,TRBJ2-2,CASSWTGEGTGELFF,TGTGCCAGCAGTTGGACAGGGGAAGGCACCGGGGAGCTGTTTTTT
TRBD1,few,TRBV6-5,TRBJ1-3,CASSRPTGTGNTIYF,TGTGCCAGCAGTCGCCCGACAGGGACTGGAAACACCATATATTTT
TRBD1,once,TRBV2,TRBJ2-7,CASIGTGPLEQYF,TGTGCCAGCATTGGGACAGGGCCTCTTGAGCAGTACTTC
TRBD2,NA,TRBV7-2,TRBJ2-7,CASSLVASGGVYEQYF,TGTGCCAGCAGCTTAGTGGCTAGCGGGGGGGTCTACGAGCAGTACTTC
NA,few,TRBV2,TRBJ1-1,CASSSGEAFF,TGTGCCAGCAGTAGCGGGGAAGCTTTCTTT
NA,NA,TRBV5-4,TRBJ2-5,CASSLRGGEETQYF,TGTGCCAGCAGCTTGAGAGGGGGGGAAGAGACCCAGTACTTC